This T cell receptor (beta chain) was recovered during a study of blood T cell repertoires in COVID-19. Sequenced by immunoSEQ multiplex PCR; TCRdb stores in-frame clones only, minus some. This sample carries roughly 75,000 clones, about four fifths of them seen once, and the ten largest clones take roughly 0.83%. The sequence came from a woman in her 70s with acute or convalescent COVID-19. Sequencing used peripheral blood.

The CDR3 nucleotides read TGTGCCAGCAGCGTGAATCCAGGGGGCTCCTACAATGAGCAGTTCTTC. Protein sequence: CASSVNPGGSYNEQFF. The chain joins TRBV9 to TRBJ2-1; 7 bases are shared with TRBD1. With V trimmed by 2 bases and J by 0 bases, 5 bases remained unmatched. CDR1 and CDR2 (germline): SGDLS, YYNGEE. There are 16 residues in the CDR3.